One sample yielded the 2 T cell receptor beta chains listed below, sequenced in a study of blood T cell repertoires in COVID-19. The protocol was immunoSEQ multiplex PCR, while the TCRdb copy is restricted to in-frame clones and leaves out a portion. This sample has some 64,000 clones; approximately 80% occur once, and the top ten carry 13% to 15%. The sequencing input was peripheral blood. These TCRs come from a man aged 55-75 years with COVID-19, enrolled during active disease.

The genes are TRBV27 and TRBJ2-1; 9 bases are a match to TRBD1. This CDR3 spans 13 amino acids. Germline CDR1 and CDR2: MNHEY and SMNVEV (reference sequence). V shed 7 bases, J shed 7 bases, and the junction held 5 bases outside the gene matches. CDR3 protein: CASTKTGGNEQFF. As DNA, the CDR3 is TGTGCCAGCACTAAGACAGGGGGAAATGAGCAGTTCTTC.

V usage is TRBV15 and J usage is TRBJ2-3; 8 positions agree with TRBD2. Trimming removed 3 bases from V and 5 bases from J; junction bases left unmatched: 7. The CDR3 has 15 residues. Germline lookup yields CDR1 LNHNV and CDR2 YYDKDF (reference sequence). The CDR3 is CATSRLTGGVDTQYF. For the CDR3, the DNA is TGTGCCACCAGCAGGTTGACGGGGGGGGTAGATACGCAGTATTTT.